This T cell receptor beta chain was obtained from a study of regulatory dendritic cells for organ transplantation. General observations from the study: Mature dendritic cells appeared to drive more memory CD8+ clonal expansion than regulatory ones.

Repertoires were generated with immunoSEQ multiplex PCR, while TCRdb's copy carries only in-frame clones and drops some. The table has about 28,000 clones, roughly 85% seen once. CD4+ or CD8+ T cells were sorted as naive CD45RA+ or memory CD45RO+. Concerning this clone: Antigen: not known.

Germline loops: CDR1 SNHLY, CDR2 FYNNEI. The germline V and J ends were trimmed by 8 bases and 0 bases, with 8 bases remaining between them. The CDR3 runs 14 residues. The receptor was isolated from a human donor in good health. V gene TRBV2 combines with J gene TRBJ1-6; D is ambiguous. Specimen: naive CD4+ T cells from blood. Subset given: CD45RA+ naive T cells. The CDR3 DNA reads as TGTGCCAGCTCGAGAAGCTCCTATAATTCACCCCTCCACTTT. Translating gives CASSRSSYNSPLHF.